These 20 T cell receptor beta chains were all obtained from the same sample, sequenced in a study of beta chain features in type 1 diabetes. The sequenced template was cDNA made from the entire isolated RNA. Repertoires were generated with immunoSEQ multiplex PCR, while TCRdb's copy carries only in-frame clones and drops some. This sample has a few hundred thousand clones, with approximately 16% found just once. The sequenced material came from naive CD4+ T cells from blood. Receptors were obtained from a woman aged 18-35 years in good health.

This chain links TRBV25-1 with TRBJ2-5, with 8 bases that match TRBD2. Germline V gene sequence: CDR1 MGHDK, CDR2 SYGVNS. The trim removed 7 bases at V and 5 bases at J, leaving 9 bases unmatched. This CDR3 is built from 14 residues. CDR3 in amino acids: CASTGRASGETQYF. In DNA form, the CDR3 reads TGTGCCAGCACTGGAAGGGCTAGCGGGGAGACCCAGTACTTC.

This clone showed up just a few times. The gene calls are TRBV19 and TRBJ2-1; 7 nucleotides line up with TRBD2. J lost 0 bases, V lost 3 bases, and 5 bases had no gene match. CDR3 size: 16 residues. CDR1 is LNHDA, CDR2 SQIVND, per germline (reference sequence). The CDR3 region is CASSIQAGSSYNEQFF. The CDR3 DNA follows: TGTGCCAGTAGTATTCAAGCGGGAAGCTCCTACAATGAGCAGTTCTTC.

The CDR3 bases are TGTGCCACCGTCGCAGGGCCCTCCTACGAGCAGTACTTC. The encoded protein is CATVAGPSYEQYF. The rearrangement joins TRBV28 to TRBJ2-7; D might be TRBD1 (5 bases). V was trimmed by 10 bases and J by 0 bases, leaving 13 bases between them. The CDR3 has 13 amino acids. Germline values: CDR1 MDHEN, CDR2 SYDVKM.

The chain carries TRBV7-2 and TRBJ2-1; 9 bases map to TRBD2. The trim removed 1 base at V and 5 bases at J, leaving 3 bases unmatched. From germline, CDR1 is SGHTA and CDR2 FQGNSA. The CDR3 loop spans 15 amino acids. Here the CDR3 reads CASSLDAGGHNEQFF. The CDR3 nucleotides read TGTGCCAGCAGCTTAGACGCGGGAGGGCACAATGAGCAGTTCTTC.

CDR3: CASSERIGGRGETQYF. The CDR3, as DNA: TGTGCCAGCAGTGAAAGGATTGGAGGGCGAGGAGAGACCCAGTACTTC. This chain joins TRBV6-1 and TRBJ2-5; D may be TRBD2 (6 bases). V was clipped by 2 bases and J by 4 bases, with 17 bases between them. CDR3 length equals 16 residues. CDR1 is MNHNS, CDR2 SASEGT, per germline.

This clone was seen a few times. The V call is TRBV30, the J call TRBJ2-1, with D possibly matching TRBD2 (6 bases). The CDR3 sequence is 13 residues long. Germline CDR1 and CDR2: GTSNPN and SVGIG (reference sequence). With 5 bases removed from V and 4 bases from J, the gap between germline ends came to 12 bases. The DNA of the CDR3 is TGTGCCTGGGGAGGGACGGCGTACAATGAGCAGTTCTTC. Translating gives CAWGGTAYNEQFF.

The chain combines TRBV14 with TRBJ2-7; D possibly corresponds to TRBD1 (5 bases). Germline CDR1 and CDR2: SGHDN and FVKESK. V was cut by 1 base and J by 3 bases, with 13 bases left in between. CDR3 size: 15 residues. CDR3 region: CASSQAGARGYEQYF. In DNA form, the CDR3 reads TGTGCCAGCAGCCAAGCTGGGGCTAGGGGCTACGAGCAGTACTTC.

This clone has more than one count but fewer than ten. The V call is TRBV7-9, the J call TRBJ2-3; D is perhaps TRBD2 (6 bases). The CDR3 consists of 17 residues. CDR1 and CDR2 from the germline V gene are SEHNR and FQNEAQ (reference sequence). With 3 bases removed from V and 1 base from J, the gap between germline ends came to 17 bases. CDR3 residues: CASSLGHVGTRTDTQYF. The DNA of the CDR3 is TGTGCCAGCAGCTTGGGCCACGTCGGGACTCGCACAGATACGCAGTATTTT.

In this sample, this clone turned up a few times. Germline and junction disagree at one end, which may indicate a read error. This chain joins TRBV9 and TRBJ2-3, with 8 bases fitting TRBD2. The CDR3 spans 14 residues. Germline V gene lookup returns CDR1 SGDLS and CDR2 YYNGEE. The CDR3 DNA follows: TGTGCCAGCGGCGTAGCTCCGGGAGGGGATACGCAGTATTTT. It encodes CASGVAPGGDTQYF. The full variable domain, rest sourced from reference TRBV9 and TRBJ2-3, is DSGVTQTPKHLITATGQRVTLRCSPRSGDLSVYWYQQSLDQGLQFLIQYYNGEERAKGNILERFSAQQFPDLHSELNLSSLELGDSALYFCASGVAPGGDTQYFGPGTRLTVL.

The DNA of the CDR3 is TGTGCCAGCAGCAAAGCGGCGTTCTTC. This sequence encodes CASSKAAFF. The chain has TRBV21-1 and TRBJ2-1; the table's D gene call, TRBD1, was not cross checked with the DNA. TRBV21-1 is tagged as a pseudogene. CDR3 length: 9 amino acids.

CDR3 nucleotide sequence: TGTGCCAGCAGTCCACTTAGAGCTTCGACTAGCGGGAGGGGTTACACAGATACGCAGTATTTT. Amino acids: CASSPLRASTSGRGYTDTQYF. The chain is built from TRBV27 and TRBJ2-3, with 14 bases identical to TRBD2. The V gene's germline CDR1 is MNHEY and CDR2 SMNVEV (reference sequence). The CDR3 sequence is 21 residues long. With V trimmed by 5 bases and J by 2 bases, 18 bases remained unmatched.

This clone was counted between two and nine times. The rearrangement joins TRBV6-1 to TRBJ1-2, with TRBD1 matching 9 bases. The length of the CDR3 is 15 residues. Germline CDR1 MNHNS, CDR2 SASEGT. V dropped 7 bases and J dropped 2; count of bases not matched to a gene: 8. CDR3 DNA: TGTGCCAGCATCGACCCGGGACAGGGAAACTATGGCTACACCTTC. It specifies CASIDPGQGNYGYTF.

This clone was seen a handful of times. The rearrangement links TRBV7-9 to TRBJ2-7; 9 bases match TRBD2. The junction had 10 bases not matched to a gene; V was cut back by 5 bases and J by 5 bases. Germline loops: CDR1 SEHNR, CDR2 FQNEAQ (reference sequence). This CDR3 spans 15 amino acids. The CDR3 DNA reads TGTGCCAGCAGCCGCGCGGGTAGCGGGAGCAACGAGCAGTACTTC. Encoded protein: CASSRAGSGSNEQYF.

The chain has TRBV7-3 and TRBJ2-7; TRBD2 might be the D (6 bases). The length of the CDR3 is 14 residues. Trimming took off 0 bases at V and 5 bases at J, with 11 bases between the two ends. Germline loops: CDR1 SGHTA, CDR2 FQGTGA. The DNA of the CDR3 is TGTGCCAGCAGCTTAACGTCCGGGGGAAACGAGCAGTACTTC. It yields the protein CASSLTSGGNEQYF.

The chain joins TRBV5-1 to TRBJ2-5; possible D gene TRBD1, 6 bases. Per germline, CDR1 SGHRS and CDR2 YFSETQ. Trimming stripped 6 bases from V and 4 bases from J, with 22 bases between. The CDR3 spans 16 residues. For the CDR3, the DNA is TGCGCCAGCACCACCGGCAGGGGATTGATCGGAGAGACCCAGTACTTC. This gives the protein CASTTGRGLIGETQYF.

The chain employs TRBV28 and TRBJ1-2, with D uncertain. V was cut by 7 bases and J by 2 bases, with 14 bases left in between. The CDR3 extends over 14 amino acids. Germline V gene sequence: CDR1 MDHEN, CDR2 SYDVKM. CDR3 DNA sequence: TGTGCCAGCAATTCACCCCCCGCGAACTATGGCTACACCTTC. Translating gives CASNSPPANYGYTF.

The sample holds a few counts of this clone. V and J are TRBV6-6 and TRBJ2-3, with TRBD1 as a possible D gene (6 bases). Germline CDR1 is MNHNY and CDR2 is SVGAGI (reference sequence). Trimming removed 6 bases from V and 5 bases from J, with 12 bases in between. The CDR3 spans 13 residues. CDR3 in DNA: TGTGCCAGCAGAAGGGACAAAATAGATACGCAGTATTTT. Translation gives CASRRDKIDTQYF.

The genes are TRBV30 and TRBJ1-1; TRBD1 matches 9 bases. CDR1 is GTSNPN, CDR2 SVGIG, per germline (reference sequence). J was trimmed by 6 bases and V by 8 bases; bases with no gene match: 13. This CDR3 has 14 residues. CDR3 protein: CAGRSGQGVSEAFF. The CDR3 DNA reads TGTGCCGGAAGGTCGGGACAGGGAGTTTCTGAAGCTTTCTTT.

The chain combines TRBV28 with TRBJ1-5, with 8 positions matching TRBD1. Germline V CDR1 and CDR2: MDHEN, SYDVKM. This CDR3 has 17 amino acids. The V and J ends lost 6 bases and 1 base, in that order; junction bases with no gene match: 11. This chain's CDR3 is CASSTPGQVWSNQPQHF. The CDR3 region has the DNA TGTGCCAGCAGCACCCCGGGACAGGTCTGGAGCAATCAGCCCCAGCATTTT.

The chain couples TRBV7-3 to TRBJ1-5, with 10 bases aligning to TRBD1. This CDR3 spans 18 amino acids. Germline-derived CDR1 and CDR2 are SGHTA and FQGTGA. The V segment lost 5 bases and the J segment 7 bases; nucleotides outside the gene matches: 17. This CDR3 is CASSLPGTGEPPNQPQHF. In nucleotides, the CDR3 is TGTGCCAGCAGCCTTCCCGGGACAGGGGAGCCCCCAAACCAGCCCCAGCATTTT.